This TCR beta chain was recorded in a study of Ad26.COV2.S vaccination and SARS-CoV-2 variants. Looking at the study overall: Ad26.COV2.S shots went into the muscle once or twice, 56 days apart. General study points: Placebo and vaccine recipients had non-spike TCR breadth that was similar. There was a possibility that the TCR breadth and depth analyses underestimated total T cell responses. The placebo group had lower spike-specific TCR breadth than the vaccine recipients did.

Assay: immunoSEQ multiplex PCR; the TCRdb copy retains only in-frame clones and omits some. The table shows some 300,000 clones, with about 86% occurring only once. Treatment denoted: some 19 received Ad26.COV2.S at low or high dose, single or two shots; 5 received placebo; per-sample allocation not given. Samples came from day 63 after the first vaccine or placebo injection. This clone was seen repeatedly, ten times or more. Antigen specificity is unknown. The CDR3 is 15 amino acids. Germline CDR1 MNHEY, CDR2 SVGAGI. V dropped 2 bases and J dropped 4; count of bases not matched to a gene: 4. Sequenced here: peripheral blood, sampled in a trial of Ad26.COV2.S vaccine versus placebo. This receptor was identified in a person between 18 and 65 years old who received the Ad26.COV2.S COVID-19 vaccine or a placebo. The chain recombines TRBV6-5 with TRBJ2-3; TRBD1 agrees at 9 bases. The CDR3 DNA reads TGTGCCAGCAGTTACCGGACAGGGGTCCCAGATACGCAGTATTTT. Its translation: CASSYRTGVPDTQYF.